Shown below are 13 T cell receptor beta chains from a single sample sequenced in a study of T cells in Graves' hyperthyroidism and ophthalmopathy. RNA transcripts yielded amplified TCR beta CDR3 regions. HTBI primers were used for first-round RT-PCR of the TCR CDR3. TCRdb ran MiXCR on the multiplex PCR reads and lists one entry per CDR3 protein. This table holds around 250,000 distinct CDR3 sequences, just over 14% found once. The specimen sequenced was blood. Receptors originate from a woman aged 40 to 55 with Graves' hyperthyroidism that later progressed to Graves' ophthalmopathy.

This clonotype was detected ten times or more. The chain couples TRBV6-1 to TRBJ1-6; D gene uncertain. From germline, CDR1 is MNHNS and CDR2 SASEGT. With 0 bases removed from V and 5 bases from J, the gap between germline ends came to 8 bases. The CDR3 extends over 15 amino acids. The CDR3 DNA follows: TGTGCCAGCAGTGAAGCGCGGCAGAATAATTCACCCCTCCACTTT. Translated, it gives CASSEARQNNSPLHF.

The sample holds many counts of this clonotype. The V call is TRBV3-1, the J call TRBJ1-4; D is unclear. V lost 1 base and J lost 10, with 10 bases in between. CDR3 length: 13 amino acids. Germline V gene data show CDR1 as LGHDT and CDR2 as YNNKEL (reference sequence). The chain's CDR3 is CASSQGEVRKLFF. The CDR3 DNA reads as TGTGCCAGCAGCCAAGGGGAGGTCCGAAAACTGTTTTTT.

This clonotype has ten or more counts. The chain employs TRBV7-9 and TRBJ2-3, with TRBD2 matching over 14 bases. V lost 6 bases, J lost 5 bases, and 7 bases stayed unmatched. This CDR3 has 16 residues. CDR1 and CDR2 from the germline V gene are SEHNR and FQNEAQ (reference sequence). This chain's CDR3 is CASRWGLAGAKDTQYF. The CDR3 nucleotides read TGTGCCAGCAGGTGGGGACTAGCGGGAGCGAAAGATACGCAGTATTTT.

Notes on this clonotype: The conserved phenylalanine or tryptophan is not found at the CDR3 terminus, so this likely reflects a read error. The gene calls are TRBV20-1 and TRBJ2-7; maybe TRBD1 (6 bases). Per germline, CDR1 DFQATT and CDR2 SNEGSKA (reference sequence). V gave up 2 bases and J gave up 1 base, with 15 bases separating them. This CDR3 is 15 amino acids long. The CDR3 DNA reads as TGCAGTGCTAGACACACAGGGATTATATCCTACGAGCAGTACTTG. Its protein product is CSARHTGIISYEQYL.

This clonotype has only a few counts. The chain combines TRBV9 with TRBJ2-3, with a weak D call TRBD1 (6 bases). The CDR3 loop spans 15 amino acids. The V end lost 2 bases, the J end lost 2 bases, and 12 bases lay between the germline ends. Per germline, CDR1 SGDLS and CDR2 YYNGEE. CDR3 amino acids: CASSVSGAPTDTQYF. For the CDR3, the DNA is TGTGCCAGCAGCGTTTCAGGGGCACCCACAGATACGCAGTATTTT.

This clonotype was counted many times. The chain is built from TRBV6-1 and TRBJ2-3; 7 bases agree with TRBD2. V was pared by 5 bases and J by 3 bases, with 8 bases of the junction left unmatched. This CDR3 spans 15 amino acids. Germline-derived CDR1 and CDR2 are MNHNS and SASEGT. The CDR3 DNA reads as TGTGCCAGCAGTCCCCGAGCGGGACGAACAGATACGCAGTATTTT. Translation gives CASSPRAGRTDTQYF.

V and J are TRBV14 and TRBJ2-7, with 11 bases identical to TRBD2. There are 17 residues in the CDR3. Germline V lookup: CDR1 SGHDN, CDR2 FVKESK. J gave up 3 bases and V 2 bases, and 9 bases lay outside the gene matches. The CDR3 protein is CASSQYVLAGVDYEQYF. In DNA form, the CDR3 reads TGTGCCAGCAGCCAATACGTACTAGCGGGAGTAGACTACGAGCAGTACTTC.

In this sample, this clonotype turned up many times. Written as DNA, the CDR3 is TGTGCCAGCAAAAGTCGGGACAGTCCCAATCAGCCCCAGCATTTT. Protein sequence: CASKSRDSPNQPQHF. This chain links TRBV28 with TRBJ1-5, with 7 nucleotides matching TRBD1. This CDR3 comprises 15 residues. The junction had 9 bases not matched to a gene; V was cut back by 7 bases and J by 3 bases. From germline, CDR1 is MDHEN and CDR2 SYDVKM.

Ten or more counts support this clonotype. This chain uses TRBV2 with TRBJ1-5, with D possibly being TRBD1 (5 bases). The CDR3 totals 20 residues. The germline gives CDR1 SNHLY, CDR2 FYNNEI. The V gene lost 2 bases and the J gene lost 0 bases, with 23 bases spanning the gap. This chain's CDR3 is CASSESPFDQGKYSNQPQHF. Written as DNA, the CDR3 is TGTGCCAGCAGTGAAAGCCCCTTTGATCAGGGCAAATATAGCAATCAGCCCCAGCATTTT.

Many counts were recorded for this clonotype. V usage is TRBV4-1 and J usage is TRBJ2-7, with D possibly matching TRBD1 (6 bases). The germline V gene encodes CDR1 MGHRA and CDR2 YSYEKL. The CDR3 totals 15 residues. V was pared by 6 bases and J by 6 bases, with 21 bases between. DNA for the CDR3: TGCGCCAGCAGTCCGGCCGACAGGAGCAACGGCGAGCAGTACTTC. Amino acids: CASSPADRSNGEQYF.

This clonotype was observed at least ten times. This chain links TRBV5-6 with TRBJ2-3, with 9 positions matching TRBD1. V lost 4 bases to trimming and J lost 4 bases; unmatched junction nucleotides: 7. The V gene's germline CDR1 is SGHDT and CDR2 YYEEEE. The CDR3 length is 15 residues. DNA of the CDR3: TGTGCCAGCAGCCCGGGACAGGGAGTCGCAGATACGCAGTATTTT. It yields the protein CASSPGQGVADTQYF.

This clonotype has just one count. This sequence joins TRBV5-1 and TRBJ2-5; 11 nucleotides match TRBD2. The V gene end was trimmed by 2 bases and the J gene end by 4 bases; junction bases not matched to a gene: 13. Germline lookup yields CDR1 SGHRS and CDR2 YFSETQ. This CDR3 has 18 residues. CDR3 loop: CASSLWTSGPTAGETQYF. CDR3 in DNA: TGCGCCAGCAGCTTATGGACTAGCGGGCCTACCGCGGGAGAGACCCAGTACTTC.

The rearrangement uses TRBV6-5 and TRBJ1-6; D remains unclear. Germline-derived CDR1 and CDR2 are MNHEY and SVGAGI. The CDR3 contains 14 residues. V was pared by 2 bases and J by 8 bases, with 10 bases between. The CDR3 reads CASSYITADSPLHF. The CDR3, as DNA: TGTGCCAGCAGTTACATAACAGCAGATTCACCCCTCCACTTT.